The present T cell receptor beta chain was sequenced within a study of T cells in Graves' hyperthyroidism and ophthalmopathy. The germline CDR1 and CDR2 sequences are DFQATT and SNEGSKA (reference sequence). Trimming at V came to 6 bases and at J to 5 bases, leaving 11 bases not matched to a gene. The length of the CDR3 is 14 residues. Researchers took RNA transcripts and amplified the TCR beta CDR3 regions from them. Carried out on the TCR CDR3, a first-round RT-PCR used the HTBI primer set. From the multiplex PCR reads, TCRdb called clonotypes with MiXCR, one entry per CDR3 protein. Here the sample spans some 620,000 distinct CDR3 sequences, around 15% being singletons.

The sequencing sample was made of blood. This TCR was sampled from a woman in her twenties or thirties with Graves' hyperthyroidism. The chain is built from TRBV20-1 and TRBJ2-7, with 9 bases lining up with TRBD2. The CDR3 DNA reads as TGCAGTGCCGCCCCGCCTAGCGGGAACGACGAGCAGTACTTC. This gives the protein CSAAPPSGNDEQYF.